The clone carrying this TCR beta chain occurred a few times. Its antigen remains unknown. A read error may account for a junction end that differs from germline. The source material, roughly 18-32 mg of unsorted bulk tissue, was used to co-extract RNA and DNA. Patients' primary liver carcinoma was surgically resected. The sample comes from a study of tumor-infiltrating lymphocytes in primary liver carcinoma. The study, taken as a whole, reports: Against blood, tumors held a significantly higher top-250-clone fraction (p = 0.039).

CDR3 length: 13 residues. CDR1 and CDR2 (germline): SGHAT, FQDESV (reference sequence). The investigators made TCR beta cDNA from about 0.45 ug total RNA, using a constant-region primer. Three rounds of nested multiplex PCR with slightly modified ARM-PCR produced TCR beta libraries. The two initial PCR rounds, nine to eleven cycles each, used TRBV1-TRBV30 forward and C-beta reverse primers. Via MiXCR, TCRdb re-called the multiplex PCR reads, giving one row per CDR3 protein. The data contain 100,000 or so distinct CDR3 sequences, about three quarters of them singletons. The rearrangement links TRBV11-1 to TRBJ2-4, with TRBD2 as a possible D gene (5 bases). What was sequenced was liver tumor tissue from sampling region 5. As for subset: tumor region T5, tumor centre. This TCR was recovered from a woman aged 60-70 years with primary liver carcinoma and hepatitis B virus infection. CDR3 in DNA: TGCGCCAGCAGCTTAGTCTGGGGAGACATTCAGTACTTC. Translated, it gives CASSLVWGDIQYF.